The T cell receptor beta chain described here comes from a study of spatial heterogeneity in lung cancer. On the study more broadly: Detected beta-chain sequences consistently exceeded alpha-chain sequences.

Specified time point: sample taken at primary tumor resection. Whole RNA came from tumor, nontumor lung or frozen PBMC and was sequenced without being sorted. Patients with untreated early-stage non-small cell lung cancer, numbering more than 55, were the donors. TCRdb processed the 5' RACE reads anew with MiXCR; each CDR3 protein has one entry. The top ten hold about 13% of the sample, which has nearly 50,000 distinct CDR3 sequences, 7.6% seen once. The CDR3 has 14 amino acids. The germline CDR1 and CDR2 sequences are SGHTA and FQGNSA. Losses at the gene ends were 1 base for V and 4 bases for J; bases not matched to a gene: 3.

This TCR was sampled from a female donor with early-stage non-small cell lung cancer. Sequences were derived from PBMCs, sampled at surgery. The rearrangement joins TRBV7-2 to TRBJ1-2; 7 nucleotides match TRBD1. For the CDR3, the DNA is TGTGCCAGCAGCTTAGGGAGGGACAGCTATGGCTACACCTTC. Its protein is CASSLGRDSYGYTF.